This is a list of T cell receptor beta chains from one sample in a study of blood T cell repertoires in COVID-19. Clones were sequenced by immunoSEQ multiplex PCR, and TCRdb holds only the in-frame ones, with some missing. The table lists 280,000 or so clones, about 85% of them singletons. The specimen was peripheral blood. The receptors shown here come from a human donor in a cohort sampled during active COVID-19. CDR3s include the opening cysteine and the closing phenylalanine or tryptophan. The D gene is left open where the match is weak. Some rows mark clone size as missing; the rest say once, few, many or name a class of expanded clone.

abundance: -
j_gene: TRBJ1-2
v_gene: TRBV7-3
d_gene: -
CDR3aa: CASSLDSDYGYTF
CDR3nt: TGTGCCAGCAGCCTGGACAGCGACTATGGCTACACCTTC

abundance: few
j_gene: TRBJ2-1
v_gene: TRBV5-4
d_gene: -
CDR3aa: CASSLVASNEQFF
CDR3nt: TGTGCCAGCAGCTTGGTTGCTAGCAATGAGCAGTTCTTC

abundance: -
j_gene: TRBJ2-5
v_gene: TRBV18
d_gene: -
CDR3aa: CASSPGLQETQYF
CDR3nt: TGTGCCAGCTCACCCGGGTTACAAGAGACCCAGTACTTC

abundance: -
j_gene: TRBJ2-5
v_gene: TRBV5-1
d_gene: -
CDR3aa: CASSLAHFETQYF
CDR3nt: TGCGCCAGCAGCTTGGCCCACTTTGAGACCCAGTACTTC

abundance: -
j_gene: TRBJ2-1
v_gene: TRBV18
d_gene: TRBD1
CDR3aa: CASRLVQGAYNEQFF
CDR3nt: TGTGCCAGCCGACTTGTTCAGGGGGCCTACAATGAGCAGTTCTTC

abundance: -
j_gene: TRBJ2-5
v_gene: TRBV7-9
d_gene: -
CDR3aa: CASRGPRETQYF
CDR3nt: TGTGCCAGCAGGGGGCCCCGAGAGACCCAGTACTTC

abundance: -
j_gene: TRBJ1-4
v_gene: TRBV6-6
d_gene: TRBD1
CDR3aa: CASSPGGAGNEKLFF
CDR3nt: TGTGCCAGCAGCCCAGGGGGCGCGGGTAATGAAAAACTGTTTTTT

abundance: -
j_gene: TRBJ2-1
v_gene: TRBV30
d_gene: -
CDR3aa: CAWSVRNEQFF
CDR3nt: TGTGCCTGGAGTGTACGGAATGAGCAGTTCTTC

abundance: once
j_gene: TRBJ1-5
v_gene: TRBV4-3
d_gene: TRBD1
CDR3aa: CASSQDSYRGLQPQHF
CDR3nt: TGCGCCAGCAGCCAAGATTCTTACAGGGGCTTGCAGCCCCAGCATTTT

abundance: -
j_gene: TRBJ1-5
v_gene: TRBV6-5
d_gene: -
CDR3aa: CASSPNTNQPQHF
CDR3nt: TGTGCCAGCAGCCCCAACACAAATCAGCCCCAGCATTTT

abundance: -
j_gene: TRBJ2-7
v_gene: TRBV3-1/TRBV3-2
d_gene: TRBD2
CDR3aa: CASSHGPLAGAYEQYF
CDR3nt: TGTGCCAGCAGCCACGGGCCTCTAGCGGGGGCCTACGAGCAGTACTTC

abundance: few
j_gene: TRBJ2-2
v_gene: TRBV19
d_gene: TRBD2
CDR3aa: CASSPRAGVQPGELFF
CDR3nt: TGTGCCAGTAGCCCTAGGGCGGGAGTACAGCCCGGGGAGCTGTTTTTT

abundance: -
j_gene: TRBJ2-2
v_gene: TRBV3-1/TRBV3-2
d_gene: -
CDR3aa: CASSQDVGGGELFF
CDR3nt: TGTGCCAGCAGCCAAGATGTGGGGGGCGGGGAGCTGTTTTTT

abundance: -
j_gene: TRBJ2-5
v_gene: TRBV19
d_gene: TRBD2
CDR3aa: CASSSPGRGRVQETQYF
CDR3nt: TGTGCCAGTAGTAGCCCCGGGAGGGGGAGGGTCCAAGAGACCCAGTACTTC

abundance: -
j_gene: TRBJ1-6
v_gene: TRBV19
d_gene: -
CDR3aa: CASSIGVSPLHF
CDR3nt: TGTGCCAGTAGTATCGGGGTTTCACCCCTCCACTTT

abundance: -
j_gene: TRBJ2-5
v_gene: TRBV25-1
d_gene: TRBD2
CDR3aa: CASISPRAGEWETQYF
CDR3nt: TGTGCCAGCATCTCCCCCAGGGCGGGAGAGTGGGAGACCCAGTACTTC

abundance: -
j_gene: TRBJ1-2
v_gene: TRBV5-1
d_gene: -
CDR3aa: CASKMDSGDYGYTF
CDR3nt: TGCGCCAGCAAAATGGACAGCGGTGACTATGGCTACACCTTC

abundance: -
j_gene: TRBJ2-2
v_gene: TRBV24-1
d_gene: -
CDR3aa: CATSDVLSWELFF
CDR3nt: TGTGCCACCAGTGACGTTCTATCCTGGGAGCTGTTTTTT

abundance: -
j_gene: TRBJ1-3
v_gene: TRBV9
d_gene: -
CDR3aa: CASSSGAGNTIYF
CDR3nt: TGTGCCAGCAGCTCAGGGGCTGGAAACACCATATATTTT

abundance: -
j_gene: TRBJ2-5
v_gene: TRBV3-1/TRBV3-2
d_gene: TRBD2
CDR3aa: CASRERGREETQYF
CDR3nt: TGTGCCAGCAGGGAGCGGGGGAGGGAAGAGACCCAGTACTTC

abundance: -
j_gene: TRBJ1-5
v_gene: TRBV18
d_gene: TRBD1
CDR3aa: CASQRTGNQPQHF
CDR3nt: TGTGCCAGCCAAAGGACAGGGAATCAGCCCCAGCATTTT

abundance: -
j_gene: TRBJ1-6
v_gene: TRBV7-2
d_gene: TRBD1
CDR3aa: CASSFSPQQGWSPLHF
CDR3nt: TGTGCCAGCAGCTTTTCCCCACAACAGGGGTGGTCACCCCTCCACTTT

abundance: few
j_gene: TRBJ1-5
v_gene: TRBV10-3
d_gene: -
CDR3aa: CAISQAGASNQPQHF
CDR3nt: TGTGCCATCAGTCAGGCAGGCGCAAGCAATCAGCCCCAGCATTTT

abundance: -
j_gene: TRBJ2-2
v_gene: TRBV5-1
d_gene: TRBD2
CDR3aa: CASSRVAGVNTGELFF
CDR3nt: TGCGCCAGCAGCCGCGTAGCGGGAGTTAACACCGGGGAGCTGTTTTTT

abundance: -
j_gene: TRBJ2-3
v_gene: TRBV19
d_gene: TRBD2
CDR3aa: CASSPGGRGRQYF
CDR3nt: TGTGCCAGTAGTCCGGGCGGGAGGGGGAGGCAGTATTTT

abundance: -
j_gene: TRBJ1-5
v_gene: TRBV6-1
d_gene: -
CDR3aa: CASSEAAPRRSQHF
CDR3nt: TGTGCCAGCAGTGAAGCGGCCCCGCGGCGTTCCCAGCATTTT